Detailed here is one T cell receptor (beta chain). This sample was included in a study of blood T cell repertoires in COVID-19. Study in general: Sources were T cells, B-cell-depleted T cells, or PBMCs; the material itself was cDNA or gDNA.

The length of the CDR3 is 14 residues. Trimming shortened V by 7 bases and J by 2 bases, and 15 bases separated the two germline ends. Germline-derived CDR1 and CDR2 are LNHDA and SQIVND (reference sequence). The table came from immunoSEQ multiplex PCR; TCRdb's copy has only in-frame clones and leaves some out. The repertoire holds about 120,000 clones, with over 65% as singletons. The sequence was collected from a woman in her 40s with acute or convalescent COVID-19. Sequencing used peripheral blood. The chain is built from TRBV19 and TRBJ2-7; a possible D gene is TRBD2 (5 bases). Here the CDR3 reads CASTRGPGPYEQYF. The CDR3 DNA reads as TGTGCCAGTACCCGAGGGCCCGGCCCCTACGAGCAGTACTTC.